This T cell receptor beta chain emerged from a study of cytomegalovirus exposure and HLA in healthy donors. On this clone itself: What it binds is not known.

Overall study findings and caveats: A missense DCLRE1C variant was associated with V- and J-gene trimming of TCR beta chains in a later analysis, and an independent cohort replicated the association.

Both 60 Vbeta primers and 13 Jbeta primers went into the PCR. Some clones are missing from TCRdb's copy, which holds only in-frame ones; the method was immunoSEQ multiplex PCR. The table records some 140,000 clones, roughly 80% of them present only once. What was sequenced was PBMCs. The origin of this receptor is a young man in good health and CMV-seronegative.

This chain's CDR3 is CASKLDNEQFF. DNA of the CDR3: TGTGCCAGCAAGCTAGACAATGAGCAGTTCTTC. V gene TRBV2 combines with J gene TRBJ2-1, with unresolved D. The length of the CDR3 is 11 residues. The V gene's germline CDR1 is SNHLY and CDR2 FYNNEI. V lost 7 bases and J 5 bases, leaving 6 bases between the germline ends.